This paragraph covers one T cell receptor beta chain sequence. This specimen comes from a study of blood T cell repertoires in COVID-19. Background on the study: COVID-19 samples from acute and convalescent phases originated in the United States, Italy and Spain. PBMCs, B-cell-depleted T cells, or T cells were the source of the cDNA or gDNA that made up the material.

The CDR3 length is 18 residues. V lost 4 bases to trimming and J lost 2 bases; unmatched junction nucleotides: 11. CDR1 is SSHAT, CDR2 FNYEAQ, per germline (reference sequence). Per the authors' pipeline: The authors estimated nucleated cell counts from reference gene primer amplification. The method was immunoSEQ multiplex PCR; TCRdb's version includes in-frame clones alone and lacks a portion of them. Clone size and V and J calls were adopted from that table, with D and trimming inferred from the DNA. The sample shows 100,000 or so clones, 85% to 95% of them seen only once. The TCR was taken from a man in his forties or fifties with active COVID-19. The genes are TRBV7-7 and TRBJ2-3; 11 bases fit TRBD2. The sequencing sample was made of peripheral blood. In nucleotides, the CDR3 is TGTGCCAGCAGCTCCCGCCCTAGCGGGAGGTCAGTCACAGATACGCAGTATTTT. Encoded protein: CASSSRPSGRSVTDTQYF.